Shown below are 24 T cell receptor beta chains from a single sample sequenced in a study of cytomegalovirus exposure and HLA in healthy donors. The protocol was immunoSEQ multiplex PCR, while the TCRdb copy is restricted to in-frame clones and leaves out a portion. In the table there are roughly 60,000 clones, around 96% of which are singletons. The specimen was PBMCs. The receptors were gathered from a man younger than 30 in good health and CMV-seronegative.

The table lists this clone with a count of one. The J gene is TRBJ2-7, the V gene TRBV28; 12 bases are a match to TRBD2. The germline CDR1 and CDR2 sequences are MDHEN and SYDVKM. J was trimmed by 3 bases and V by 4 bases; bases with no gene match: 7. The CDR3 length is 16 residues. CDR3 DNA: TGTGCCAGCAGTTCCGTGACTAGCGGGAGTCGCTACGAGCAGTACTTC. Encoded protein: CASSSVTSGSRYEQYF.

The V gene is TRBV6-6, the J gene TRBJ1-5; D perhaps matches TRBD1 (6 bases). The V gene lost 6 bases and the J gene lost 2 bases, with 8 bases spanning the gap. CDR3 length: 13 amino acids. CDR1 is MNHNY and CDR2 is SVGAGI in the germline V gene (reference sequence). CDR3 loop: CASSRQGNQPQHF. The DNA for the CDR3 is TGTGCCAGCAGCCGACAGGGCAATCAGCCCCAGCATTTT.

The V gene is TRBV19, the J gene TRBJ2-2, with 14 bases fitting TRBD2. Unmatched junction bases numbered 2, after V lost 5 bases and J lost 3 bases. CDR1 and CDR2 from the germline V gene are LNHDA and SQIVND (reference sequence). CDR3 length: 16 amino acids. CDR3 bases: TGTGCCAGTAGTGGGACTAGCGGGAGTTACACCGGGGAGCTGTTTTTT. Protein product: CASSGTSGSYTGELFF. Variable domain in full (rest from reference TRBV19 and TRBJ2-2): DGGITQSPKYLFRKEGQNVTLSCEQNLNHDAMYWYRQDPGQGLRLIYYSQIVNDFQKGDIAEGYSVSREKKESFPLTVTSAQKNPTAFYLCASSGTSGSYTGELFFGEGSRLTVL.

The chain carries TRBV29-1 and TRBJ2-5; 10 positions match TRBD1. This CDR3 has 16 residues. Trimming cost V 8 bases and J 1 base; bases outside gene matches: 13. The V gene's germline CDR1 is SQVTM and CDR2 ANQGSEA. Written as DNA, the CDR3 is TGCAGCATCCACGGGACAGGGGCCCGGGGCCAAGAGACCCAGTACTTC. This encodes CSIHGTGARGQETQYF.

V gene TRBV7-9 combines with J gene TRBJ2-3, with D possibly TRBD2 on 6 matching bases. There are 14 residues in the CDR3. Germline-derived CDR1 and CDR2 are SEHNR and FQNEAQ (reference sequence). Trimming left V 5 bases short and J 1 base short, with 10 bases between. The CDR3 nucleotides read TGTGCCAGCAGCCCGTCGGGAGGCACAGATACGCAGTATTTT. Translation: CASSPSGGTDTQYF.

The CDR3 reads CATSKGHSGTDTQYF. CDR3 coding DNA: TGTGCCACCAGCAAGGGACACTCGGGCACAGATACGCAGTATTTT. This chain connects TRBV15 to TRBJ2-3; TRBD1 might be the D (6 bases). This CDR3 has 15 residues. Trimming removed 4 bases from V and 1 base from J, with 12 bases in between. In germline, CDR1 is LNHNV, CDR2 YYDKDF (reference sequence).

Comments on this clone: This CDR3 is also generated by other DNA sequences in the sample. The chain couples TRBV9 to TRBJ2-1; 12 bases are shared with TRBD2. The length of the CDR3 is 15 residues. Per the germline V gene, CDR1 is SGDLS and CDR2 is YYNGEE. With V trimmed by 3 bases and J by 4 bases, 2 bases remained unmatched. The CDR3 is CASSAGTSGYNEQFF. The CDR3 DNA reads TGTGCCAGCAGCGCAGGGACTAGCGGGTACAATGAGCAGTTCTTC.

This clone was seen once. The chain combines TRBV18 with TRBJ2-3; D unresolved. The CDR3 has 14 amino acids. The V gene lost 1 base and the J gene lost 1 base, with 6 bases spanning the gap. Germline assignment: CDR1 KGHSH and CDR2 LQKENI. CDR3 protein: CASSPRTGTDTQYF. The CDR3 DNA reads TGTGCCAGCTCACCACGCACGGGCACAGATACGCAGTATTTT.

The chain combines TRBV1 with TRBJ2-1; no check of the table's D call, TRBD2, against the DNA was made. TRBV1 is given as a pseudogene. The CDR3 extends over 16 amino acids. CDR3 amino acids: CTSSHPGTSGYNEQFF. Written as DNA, the CDR3 is TGCACCAGCAGCCATCCTGGGACTAGCGGATACAATGAGCAGTTCTTC.

This clone was recorded only once. The V call is TRBV27, the J call TRBJ2-7; D remains unclear. Germline-derived CDR1 and CDR2 are MNHEY and SMNVEV (reference sequence). Trimming took off 6 bases at V and 1 base at J, with 16 bases between the two ends. The CDR3 consists of 15 residues. For the CDR3, the DNA is TGTGCCAGCAGCCAGGATGTGGCAGGATCCTACGAGCAGTACTTC. It translates to CASSQDVAGSYEQYF.

This clone has just one count. V is TRBV5-5 and J is TRBJ2-1; D may be TRBD1 (5 bases). This CDR3 has 16 amino acids. CDR1 and CDR2 (germline): SGHKS, YYEKEE (reference sequence). Trimming cost V 1 base and J 7 bases, with 18 bases left between them. This CDR3 reads CASSLIPGPLWNEQFF. The CDR3 DNA sequence: TGTGCCAGCAGCTTGATCCCAGGGCCTTTGTGGAATGAGCAGTTCTTC. Variable domain in full (rest from reference TRBV5-5 and TRBJ2-1): DAGVTQSPTHLIKTRGQQVTLRCSPISGHKSVSWYQQVLGQGPQFIFQYYEKEERGRGNFPDRFSARQFPNYSSELNVNALLLGDSALYLCASSLIPGPLWNEQFFGPGTRLTVL.

The chain recombines TRBV7-9 with TRBJ1-6; a possible D gene is TRBD1 (6 bases). The CDR3 extends over 14 amino acids. Trimming took 0 bases from V and 14 from J, leaving 14 bases between them. The germline V gene encodes CDR1 SEHNR and CDR2 FQNEAQ (reference sequence). CDR3: CASSLATGSQTLHF. The DNA of the CDR3 is TGTGCCAGCAGCTTAGCAACAGGGTCCCAGACCCTCCACTTT.

The chain uses TRBV23-1 and TRBJ1-1; weak D call: TRBD1 (5 bases). TRBV23-1 has ORF status, its function being uncertain. V shed 11 bases and J shed 5 bases, with 15 bases lying between them. The CDR3 runs 12 residues. CDR3 loop: CARTGVLTEAFF. DNA for the CDR3: TGCGCCCGAACGGGGGTTTTGACTGAAGCTTTCTTT.

The chain uses TRBV2 and TRBJ1-3; perhaps TRBD1 as D (6 bases). The germline V and J ends were trimmed by 8 bases and 8 bases, with 13 bases remaining between them. Germline CDR1 SNHLY, CDR2 FYNNEI. The CDR3 has 12 amino acids. In DNA form, the CDR3 reads TGTGCCAGCGTTACAGGGTTACACACCATATATTTT. Protein: CASVTGLHTIYF.

A single count supports this clone. J is TRBJ2-5 and V is TRBV27; 9 nucleotides line up with TRBD2. The better agreement between TRBJ2-7 and the DNA end casts doubt on the J call. Germline V gives CDR1 MNHEY, CDR2 SMNVEV (reference sequence). The CDR3 runs 16 residues. CDR3 loop: CASRAGGRAYSYEQYF. The CDR3 DNA is TGTGCCAGCAGAGCAGGCGGGAGGGCCTACTCCTACGAGCAGTACTTC.

The V call is TRBV19, the J call TRBJ2-1; 10 nucleotides match TRBD2. Per the germline V gene, CDR1 is LNHDA and CDR2 is SQIVND (reference sequence). J lost 6 bases, V lost 5 bases, and 13 bases had no gene match. The CDR3 totals 17 residues. CDR3 nucleotide sequence: TGTGCCAGTAGTCTTGTCCTAGCGGGAGTGATTTCCAATGAGCAGTTCTTC. Its translation: CASSLVLAGVISNEQFF. The full variable domain, in which reference TRBV19 and TRBJ2-1 provide the parts outside the CDR3, is DGGITQSPKYLFRKEGQNVTLSCEQNLNHDAMYWYRQDPGQGLRLIYYSQIVNDFQKGDIAEGYSVSREKKESFPLTVTSAQKNPTAFYLCASSLVLAGVISNEQFFGPGTRLTVL.

V gene TRBV9 combines with J gene TRBJ2-3; D is ambiguous. The germline CDR1 and CDR2 sequences are SGDLS and YYNGEE. The CDR3 spans 13 residues. The V end was cut by 0 bases, the J end by 4 bases, with 6 bases between. CDR3 region: CASSVDGPDTQYF. CDR3 DNA: TGTGCCAGCAGCGTAGATGGGCCAGATACGCAGTATTTT.

The genes are TRBV5-1 and TRBJ2-2; D gene unclear. V was trimmed by 7 bases and J by 7 bases, leaving 11 bases between them. Germline loops: CDR1 SGHRS, CDR2 YFSETQ. The CDR3 is made up of 12 amino acids. The CDR3 is CASFEPGGELFF. The CDR3 bases are TGCGCCAGCTTTGAACCGGGCGGGGAGCTGTTTTTT. The full variable domain, completed using reference TRBV5-1 and TRBJ2-2, is KAGVTQTPRYLIKTRGQQVTLSCSPISGHRSVSWYQQTPGQGLQFLFEYFSETQRNKGNFPGRFSGRQFSNSRSEMNVSTLELGDSALYLCASFEPGGELFFGEGSRLTVL.

CDR3: CASSVGSGYGNEQFF. As DNA, the CDR3 is TGTGCCAGCAGCGTAGGAAGCGGGTACGGCAATGAGCAGTTCTTC. The V gene is TRBV9, the J gene TRBJ2-1; D perhaps matches TRBD2 (6 bases). Looked up from germline, CDR1 is SGDLS and CDR2 is YYNGEE. The CDR3 consists of 15 residues. Deletions cut 0 bases from V and 6 bases from J, with 13 bases between.

This chain joins TRBV5-1 and TRBJ2-2; 13 nucleotides match TRBD2. Germline V gene data show CDR1 as SGHRS and CDR2 as YFSETQ. The CDR3 contains 17 residues. J lost 4 bases, V lost 4 bases, and 7 bases had no gene match. CDR3 sequence: CASSRTSGSTVTGELFF. The CDR3 nucleotides are TGCGCCAGCAGCCGGACTAGCGGGAGTACGGTCACCGGGGAGCTGTTTTTT. The whole variable domain, remainder taken from reference TRBV5-1 and TRBJ2-2, is KAGVTQTPRYLIKTRGQQVTLSCSPISGHRSVSWYQQTPGQGLQFLFEYFSETQRNKGNFPGRFSGRQFSNSRSEMNVSTLELGDSALYLCASSRTSGSTVTGELFFGEGSRLTVL.

The chain joins TRBV29-1 to TRBJ2-3, with 10 bases matching TRBD1. The CDR3 is 15 residues long. Germline values: CDR1 SQVTM, CDR2 ANQGSEA. V lost 3 bases and J lost 3; bases outside the gene matches: 6. The CDR3 reads CSVETRDRGTDTQYF. CDR3 nucleotides: TGCAGCGTTGAGACCCGGGACAGGGGTACAGATACGCAGTATTTT.

The genes are TRBV4-1 and TRBJ2-1; no clear D. The CDR3 is 12 amino acids. Per the germline V gene, CDR1 is MGHRA and CDR2 is YSYEKL. V lost 4 bases and J 8 bases, leaving 9 bases between the germline ends. For the CDR3, the DNA is TGCGCCAGCAGCCGACCAGGCCATGAGCAGTTCTTC. It specifies CASSRPGHEQFF.

This chain uses TRBV10-1 with TRBJ2-2; D is uncertain. This CDR3 region has 14 residues. V was cut by 5 bases and J by 0 bases, with 7 bases left in between. CDR1 and CDR2 (germline): WNHNN, SYGVQD (reference sequence). CDR3 bases: TGCGCCAGCAGTACCGACACGAACACCGGGGAGCTGTTTTTT. Encoded protein: CASSTDTNTGELFF.

V is TRBV7-9 and J is TRBJ2-1; TRBD1 aligns across 8 bases. Looked up from germline, CDR1 is SEHNR and CDR2 is FQNEAQ (reference sequence). The CDR3 totals 15 residues. V lost 3 bases to trimming and J lost 2 bases; unmatched junction nucleotides: 3. Here the CDR3 DNA reads TGTGCCAGCAGCTTTAGGGACAGGACCTACAATGAGCAGTTCTTC. Translation: CASSFRDRTYNEQFF. Variable domain in full (rest from reference TRBV7-9 and TRBJ2-1): DTGVSQNPRHKITKRGQNVTFRCDPISEHNRLYWYRQTLGQGPEFLTYFQNEAQLEKSRLLSDRFSAERPKGSFSTLEIQRTEQGDSAMYLCASSFRDRTYNEQFFGPGTRLTVL.